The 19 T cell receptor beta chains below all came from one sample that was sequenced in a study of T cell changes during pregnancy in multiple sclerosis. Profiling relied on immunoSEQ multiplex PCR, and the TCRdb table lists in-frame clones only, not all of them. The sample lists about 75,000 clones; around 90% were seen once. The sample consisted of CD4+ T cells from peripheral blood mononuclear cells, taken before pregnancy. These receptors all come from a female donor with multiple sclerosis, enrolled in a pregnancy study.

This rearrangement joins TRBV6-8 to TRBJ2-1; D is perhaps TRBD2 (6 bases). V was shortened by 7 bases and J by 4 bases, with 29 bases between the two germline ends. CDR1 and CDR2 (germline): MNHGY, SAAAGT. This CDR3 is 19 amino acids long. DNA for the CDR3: TGTGCCAGCACCCATGGGGACTTTCCCCCCCTTCCCCCGTACAATGAGCAGTTCTTC. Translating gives CASTHGDFPPLPPYNEQFF.

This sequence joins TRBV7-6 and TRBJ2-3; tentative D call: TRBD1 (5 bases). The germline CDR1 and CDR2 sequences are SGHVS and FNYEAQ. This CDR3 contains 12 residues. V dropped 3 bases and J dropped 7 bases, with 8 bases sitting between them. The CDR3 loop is CASSLQGNTQYF. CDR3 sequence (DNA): TGTGCCAGCAGCTTGCAGGGTAATACGCAGTATTTT.

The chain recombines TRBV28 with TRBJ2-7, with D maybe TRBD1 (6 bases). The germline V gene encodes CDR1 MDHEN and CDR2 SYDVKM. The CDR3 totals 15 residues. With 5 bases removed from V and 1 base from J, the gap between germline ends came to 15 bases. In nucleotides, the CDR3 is TGTGCCAGCAGTACGAATGGGGGCGGTTCCTACGAGCAGTACTTC. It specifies CASSTNGGGSYEQYF.

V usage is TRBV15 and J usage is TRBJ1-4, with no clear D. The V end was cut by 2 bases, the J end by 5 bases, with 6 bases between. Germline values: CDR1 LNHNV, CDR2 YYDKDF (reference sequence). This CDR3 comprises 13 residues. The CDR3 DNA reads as TGTGCCACCAGCAGACAGAACAATGAAAAACTGTTTTTT. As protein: CATSRQNNEKLFF.

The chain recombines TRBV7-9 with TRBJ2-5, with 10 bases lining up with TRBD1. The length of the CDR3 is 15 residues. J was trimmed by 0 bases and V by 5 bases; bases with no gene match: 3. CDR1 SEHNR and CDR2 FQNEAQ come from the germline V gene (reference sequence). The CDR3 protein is CASSQGQGNQETQYF. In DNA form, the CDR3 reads TGTGCCAGCAGCCAGGGACAGGGGAACCAAGAGACCCAGTACTTC.

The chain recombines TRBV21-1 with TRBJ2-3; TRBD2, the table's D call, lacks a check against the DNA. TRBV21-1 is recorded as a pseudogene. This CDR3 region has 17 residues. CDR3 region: CASKRGPAGASTDTQYF. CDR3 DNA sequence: TGTGCCAGCAAACGGGGGCCGGCGGGGGCCAGCACAGATACGCAGTATTTT.

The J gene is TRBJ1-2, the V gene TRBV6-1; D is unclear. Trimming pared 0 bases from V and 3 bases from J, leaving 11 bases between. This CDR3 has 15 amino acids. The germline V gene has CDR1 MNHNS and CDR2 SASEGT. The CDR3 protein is CASSEAGRKYYGYTF. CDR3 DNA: TGTGCCAGCAGTGAAGCGGGGAGGAAATACTATGGCTACACCTTC.

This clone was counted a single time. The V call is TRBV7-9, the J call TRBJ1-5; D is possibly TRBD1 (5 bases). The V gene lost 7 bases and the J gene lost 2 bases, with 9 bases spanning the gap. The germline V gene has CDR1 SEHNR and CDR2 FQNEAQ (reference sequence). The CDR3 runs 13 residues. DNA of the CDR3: TGTGCCAGCAAGGCGGGGGGCAATCAGCCCCAGCATTTT. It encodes CASKAGGNQPQHF.

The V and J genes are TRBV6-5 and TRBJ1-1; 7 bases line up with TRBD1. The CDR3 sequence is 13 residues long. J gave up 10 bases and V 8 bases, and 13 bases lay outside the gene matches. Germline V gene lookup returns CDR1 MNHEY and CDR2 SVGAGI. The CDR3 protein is CASSKDRVLSAFF. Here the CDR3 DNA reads TGTGCCAGCTCTAAAGACAGGGTATTGTCAGCTTTCTTT.

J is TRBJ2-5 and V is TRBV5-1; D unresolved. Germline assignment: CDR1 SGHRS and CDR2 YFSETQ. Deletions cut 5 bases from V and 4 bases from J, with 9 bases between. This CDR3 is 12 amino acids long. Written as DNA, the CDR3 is TGCGCCAGCAGTAAGACTGGAGAGACCCAGTACTTC. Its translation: CASSKTGETQYF.

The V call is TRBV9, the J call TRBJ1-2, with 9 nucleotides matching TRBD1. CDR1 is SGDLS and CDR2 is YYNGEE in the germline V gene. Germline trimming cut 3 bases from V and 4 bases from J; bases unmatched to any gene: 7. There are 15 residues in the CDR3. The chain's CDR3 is CASSARDREGYGYTF. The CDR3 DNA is TGTGCCAGCAGCGCCCGGGACAGGGAGGGCTATGGCTACACCTTC. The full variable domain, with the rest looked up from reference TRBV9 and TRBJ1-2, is DSGVTQTPKHLITATGQRVTLRCSPRSGDLSVYWYQQSLDQGLQFLIQYYNGEERAKGNILERFSAQQFPDLHSELNLSSLELGDSALYFCASSARDREGYGYTFGSGTRLTVV.

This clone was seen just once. This CDR3 reads CASSLVADTQYF. The CDR3 nucleotides read TGTGCCAGCAGCTTAGTAGCAGATACGCAGTATTTT. The chain links TRBV7-9 to TRBJ2-3; no definite D call. CDR1 SEHNR and CDR2 FQNEAQ come from the germline V gene (reference sequence). V lost 1 base and J 4 bases, leaving 3 bases between the germline ends. The length of the CDR3 is 12 residues.

DNA of the CDR3: TGTGCCAGCAGTTTATCAGGCTCTGGGGCCAACGTCCTGACTTTC. Translated: CASSLSGSGANVLTF. The chain combines TRBV6-5 with TRBJ2-6; D remains ambiguous. Germline V gene lookup returns CDR1 MNHEY and CDR2 SVGAGI. With 4 bases removed from V and 0 bases from J, the gap between germline ends came to 7 bases. The CDR3 extends over 15 amino acids.

CDR3 in amino acids: CASSPETAYNEQFF. The CDR3 DNA reads as TGTGCCAGCTCACCTGAGACAGCATACAATGAGCAGTTCTTC. This chain links TRBV18 with TRBJ2-1; weak D call: TRBD1 (5 bases). V was trimmed by 3 bases and J by 4 bases, leaving 10 bases between them. CDR1 is KGHSH and CDR2 is LQKENI in the germline V gene. The length of the CDR3 is 14 residues.

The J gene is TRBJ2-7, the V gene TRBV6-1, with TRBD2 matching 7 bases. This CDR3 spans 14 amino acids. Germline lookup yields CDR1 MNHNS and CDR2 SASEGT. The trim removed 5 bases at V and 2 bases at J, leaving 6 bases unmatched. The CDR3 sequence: CASSRGLVPYEQYF. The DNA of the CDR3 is TGTGCCAGCAGTCGCGGACTAGTCCCCTACGAGCAGTACTTC.

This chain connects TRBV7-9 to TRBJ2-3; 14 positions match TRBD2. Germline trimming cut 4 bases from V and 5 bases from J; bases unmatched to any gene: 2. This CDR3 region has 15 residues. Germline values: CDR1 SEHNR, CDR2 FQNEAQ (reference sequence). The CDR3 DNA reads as TGTGCCAGCAGCTCGGGACTAGCGGGAGAAGATACGCAGTATTTT. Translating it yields CASSSGLAGEDTQYF.

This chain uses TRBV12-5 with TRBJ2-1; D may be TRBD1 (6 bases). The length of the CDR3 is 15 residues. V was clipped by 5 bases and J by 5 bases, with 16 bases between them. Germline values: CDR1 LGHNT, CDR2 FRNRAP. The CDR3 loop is CASGLGTTADNEQFF. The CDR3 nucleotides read TGTGCTAGTGGTCTCGGGACAACCGCAGACAATGAGCAGTTCTTC.

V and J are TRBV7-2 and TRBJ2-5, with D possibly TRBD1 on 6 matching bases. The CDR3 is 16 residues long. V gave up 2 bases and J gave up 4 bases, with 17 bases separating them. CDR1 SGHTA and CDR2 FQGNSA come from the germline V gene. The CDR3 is CASSLKGWQGLETQYF. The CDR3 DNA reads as TGTGCCAGCAGCTTAAAAGGGTGGCAGGGGTTAGAGACCCAGTACTTC.

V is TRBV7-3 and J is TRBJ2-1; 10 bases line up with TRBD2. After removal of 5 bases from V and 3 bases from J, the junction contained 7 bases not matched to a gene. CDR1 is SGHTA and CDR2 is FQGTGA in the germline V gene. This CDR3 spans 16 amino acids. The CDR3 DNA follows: TGTGCCAGCAGCAGACTAGCGGGCACCAACTACAATGAGCAGTTCTTC. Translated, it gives CASSRLAGTNYNEQFF.